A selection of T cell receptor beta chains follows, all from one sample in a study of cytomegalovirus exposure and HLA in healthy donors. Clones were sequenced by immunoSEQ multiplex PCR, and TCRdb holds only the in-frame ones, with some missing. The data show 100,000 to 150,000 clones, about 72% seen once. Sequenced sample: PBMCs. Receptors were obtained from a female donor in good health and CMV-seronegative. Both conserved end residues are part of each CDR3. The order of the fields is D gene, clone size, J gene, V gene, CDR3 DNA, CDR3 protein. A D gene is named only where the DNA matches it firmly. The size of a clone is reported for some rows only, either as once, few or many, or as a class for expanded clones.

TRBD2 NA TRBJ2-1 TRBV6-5 TGTGCCAGCAGTTACTCTCTAGCGGGAGTTAATGAGCAGTTCTTC CASSYSLAGVNEQFF
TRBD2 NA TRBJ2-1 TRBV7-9 TGTGCCAGCAGCTTAAGGAGCGGGAGTTACAATGAGCAGTTCTTC CASSLRSGSYNEQFF
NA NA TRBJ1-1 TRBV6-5 TGTGCCAGCAGTTACTGGGACACCGCAGAAGCTTTCTTT CASSYWDTAEAFF
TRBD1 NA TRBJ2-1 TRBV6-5 TGTGCCAGCAGTTACTCGGGACAGGGGGCATACAATGAGCAGTTCTTC CASSYSGQGAYNEQFF
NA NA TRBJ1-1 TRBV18 TGTGCCAGCTCACTACGGACAGCTATGAACACTGAAGCTTTCTTT CASSLRTAMNTEAFF
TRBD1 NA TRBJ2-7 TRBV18 TGTGCCAGCTCGACGACCATGACAGGGGGATACGAGCAGTACTTC CASSTTMTGGYEQYF
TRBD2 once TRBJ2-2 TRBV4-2 TGTGCCAGCAGACTACTACTAGCGGACACCGGGGAGCTGTTTTTT CASRLLLADTGELFF
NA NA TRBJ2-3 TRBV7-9 TGTGCCAGCAGCATCAGCCGGGCAGATACGCAGTATTTT CASSISRADTQYF
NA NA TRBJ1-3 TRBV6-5 TGTGCCAGCAGTTACTCGGGGGCTGGTGGAAACACCATATATTTT CASSYSGAGGNTIYF
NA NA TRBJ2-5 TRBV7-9 TGTGCCAGCAGCCCCAGGGATTCTCTGGAAGAGACCCAGTACTTC CASSPRDSLEETQYF
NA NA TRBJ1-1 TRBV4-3 TGCGCCAGCAGCCAGACCATAGATGGCGGTAGGGCTTTCTTT CASSQTIDGGRAFF
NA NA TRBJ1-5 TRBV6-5 TGTGCCAGCAGGTCAGGGGATCAGCCCCAGCATTTT CASRSGDQPQHF
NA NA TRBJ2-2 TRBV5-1 TGCGCCAGCAGCTGGGGTGAGGGCGGGGAGCTGTTTTTT CASSWGEGGELFF
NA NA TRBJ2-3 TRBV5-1 TGCGCCAGCAGGAGGGATAGTAACACGGATACGCAGTATTTT CASRRDSNTDTQYF
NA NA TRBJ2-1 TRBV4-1 TGCGCCAGCAGCCTGACTAGGAATGAGCAGTTCTTC CASSLTRNEQFF
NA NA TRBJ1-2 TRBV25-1 TGTGCCAGCAGTGAAAATGGCCTGGGGGCTTCTGGCTACACCTTC CASSENGLGASGYTF
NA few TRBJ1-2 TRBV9 TGTGCCAGCAGCGTAGGTAGCAGGGTGTACTATGGCTACACCTTC CASSVGSRVYYGYTF
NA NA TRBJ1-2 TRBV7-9 TGTGCCAGCAGCTTAGTGGGAAGCGGCTATGGCTACACCTTC CASSLVGSGYGYTF
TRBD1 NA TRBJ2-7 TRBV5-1 TGCGCCAGCAGCCCCCGGTCTGGGACAGATACCTACGAGCAGTACTTC CASSPRSGTDTYEQYF
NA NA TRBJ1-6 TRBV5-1 TGCGCCAGCAGCAAGGAGGCAGTTAATTCACCCCTCCACTTT CASSKEAVNSPLHF
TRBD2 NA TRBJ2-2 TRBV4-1 TGCGCCAGCAGCCACCCGGGACTAGCGGCGAACACCGGGGAGCTGTTTTTT CASSHPGLAANTGELFF
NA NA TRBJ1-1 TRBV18 TGTGCCAGCTCACCACTCGGGACTGAAGCTTTCTTT CASSPLGTEAFF
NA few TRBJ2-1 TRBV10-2 TGCGCCAGCAGATCAGCGGAGAGCTCCTACAATGAGCAGTTCTTC CASRSAESSYNEQFF
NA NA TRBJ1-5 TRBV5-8 TGTGCCAGCAGCTTCCTCCAGGGTGCTCCGGCCCAGCATTTT CASSFLQGAPAQHF
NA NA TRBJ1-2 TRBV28 TGTGCCAGCAGTTTATATGGGCAGGAAGGTAGCTACACCTTC CASSLYGQEGSYTF
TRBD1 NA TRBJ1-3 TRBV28 TGTGCCAGCAGTCCACAGGGACAGGGGGGAAACACCATATATTTT CASSPQGQGGNTIYF